This T cell receptor beta chain was identified during a study of blood T cell repertoires in COVID-19. Germline values: CDR1 SQVTM, CDR2 ANQGSEA. V was pared by 4 bases and J by 7 bases, with 11 bases between. This CDR3 is built from 11 residues. The assay was immunoSEQ multiplex PCR, and TCRdb's table has in-frame clones only and misses some. Counted here are around 300,000 clones, roughly 89% occurring once; the ten biggest clones make up about 1.7%. This clone was seen just once. The TCR originated in a woman aged 35 to 49 who had recovered from COVID-19. This rearrangement joins TRBV29-1 to TRBJ2-7; TRBD2 is a possible D gene (5 bases). Material: PBMCs or T cells enriched from blood (not recorded which). The CDR3 protein is CSVAGGGEQYF. The CDR3 nucleotides are TGCAGCGTTGCCGGCGGCGGGGAGCAGTACTTC.